This TCR beta chain was identified in a study of T cell repertoires in cytomegalovirus infection. TCRdb analysed the reads with MiXCR anew, one entry per CDR3 protein. The data contain under 600,000 distinct CDR3 sequences, about 15% of them seen just once; the ten biggest clones take up 20% to 30%. The table lists this clonotype with many counts. The TCR was taken from a human donor in good health (CMV status not recorded). Some clones in this sample may be carry-over from other donors' samples. What was sequenced was CD8+ T cells from PBMCs.

CDR3 sequence reads: CATLLARKNTGELFF. The CDR3 coding sequence is TGTGCCACCCTACTGGCGCGGAAGAACACCGGGGAGCTGTTTTTT. The genes are TRBV6-6 and TRBJ2-2; no definite D call. The CDR3 contains 15 residues. Germline assignment: CDR1 MNHNY and CDR2 SVGAGI (reference sequence). Trimming shortened V by 10 bases and J by 1 base, and 16 bases separated the two germline ends.